The 8 T cell receptor beta chains given below trace back to one sample, sequenced in a study of Ad26.COV2.S vaccination and SARS-CoV-2 variants. The treatment here: 15 to 20 received Ad26.COV2.S at low or high dose, single or two shots; several received placebo; per-sample allocation not given. Repertoires come from day 63 after the first vaccine or placebo injection. TCRdb's copy holds only in-frame clones and misses some; the assay was immunoSEQ multiplex PCR. Found here are roughly 380,000 clones, 70% to 90% of them singletons; the top ten hold 2.5% to 3.5%. Here the sequenced sample was peripheral blood, taken in a trial of Ad26.COV2.S vaccine versus placebo. The receptors shown here come from a person between 18 and 65 years old who received the Ad26.COV2.S COVID-19 vaccine or a placebo.

CDR3 loop: CASSQDGTYTQYF. DNA for the CDR3: TGTGCCAGCAGCCAAGACGGCACCTATACGCAGTATTTT. The chain employs TRBV14 and TRBJ2-3; D is unresolved. CDR1 is SGHDN and CDR2 is FVKESK in the germline V gene. The CDR3 extends over 13 amino acids. Trimming cost V 0 bases and J 7 bases, with 8 bases left between them.

This clone was detected once. This sequence joins TRBV6-2 or TRBV6-3 and TRBJ2-1, with D perhaps matching TRBD1 (7 bases). The CDR3 runs to 16 residues. Germline V gene lookup returns CDR1 MNHEY and CDR2 SVGEGT. Trimming removed 0 bases from V and 8 bases from J, with 17 bases in between. The CDR3 DNA reads TGTGCCAGCAGTTACTCGGGCAGGGGGAGGTGGGATGAGCAGTTCTTC. Its protein product is CASSYSGRGRWDEQFF.

The rearrangement uses TRBV15 and TRBJ2-3; TRBD1 aligns across 8 bases. The CDR3 has 16 residues. The germline gives CDR1 LNHNV, CDR2 YYDKDF (reference sequence). Trimming at V came to 2 bases and at J to 4 bases, leaving 8 bases not matched to a gene. The CDR3 protein is CATSRRVAGGPDTQYF. In nucleotides, the CDR3 is TGTGCCACCAGCAGAAGGGTGGCAGGGGGCCCAGATACGCAGTATTTT.

V and J are TRBV27 and TRBJ1-5; D not certain. In germline, CDR1 is MNHEY, CDR2 SMNVEV (reference sequence). CDR3 length: 14 amino acids. Trimming shortened V by 0 bases and J by 6 bases, and 9 bases separated the two germline ends. CDR3 sequence reads: CASSLSSVGQPQHF. CDR3 sequence (DNA): TGTGCCAGCAGTTTATCGTCGGTAGGTCAGCCCCAGCATTTT.

CDR3 residues: CASSFGESTEAFF. The CDR3 DNA is TGTGCCAGCAGTTTTGGGGAGAGCACTGAAGCTTTCTTT. The V and J genes are TRBV12-3 or TRBV12-4 and TRBJ1-1, with D hard to call. With 3 bases removed from V and 4 bases from J, the gap between germline ends came to 9 bases. The CDR3 runs to 13 residues.

This clone has more than one count but fewer than ten. The chain links TRBV28 to TRBJ1-3; possibly TRBD1 for D (5 bases). The CDR3 runs 14 residues. The germline gives CDR1 MDHEN, CDR2 SYDVKM. The V end lost 7 bases, the J end lost 4 bases, and 14 bases lay between the germline ends. CDR3 nucleotide sequence: TGTGCCAGCAACTTCGGGACGTCAGGAAACACCATATATTTT. This translates into CASNFGTSGNTIYF.

This clone was observed a handful of times. The chain carries TRBV7-9 and TRBJ1-3; tentatively, D is TRBD1 (5 bases). The V gene lost 1 base and the J gene lost 4 bases, with 8 bases spanning the gap. This CDR3 is 14 amino acids long. The germline CDR1 and CDR2 sequences are SEHNR and FQNEAQ (reference sequence). CDR3 protein: CASSLGQGGNTIYF. The DNA of the CDR3 is TGTGCCAGCAGCTTAGGCCAGGGCGGAAACACCATATATTTT. Variable domain in full (rest from reference TRBV7-9 and TRBJ1-3): DTGVSQNPRHKITKRGQNVTFRCDPISEHNRLYWYRQTLGQGPEFLTYFQNEAQLEKSRLLSDRFSAERPKGSFSTLEIQRTEQGDSAMYLCASSLGQGGNTIYFGEGSWLTVV.

This clone appeared a few times. The chain recombines TRBV10-3 with TRBJ2-2; 9 positions match TRBD2. V lost 10 bases to trimming and J lost 7 bases; unmatched junction nucleotides: 10. Germline lookup yields CDR1 ENHRY and CDR2 SYGVKD. The length of the CDR3 is 14 residues. The CDR3 sequence is CATLAGEGSGELFF. The CDR3 bases are TGTGCCACCTTAGCGGGAGAAGGAAGCGGGGAGCTGTTTTTT.